The present TCR beta chain was sequenced within a study of blood T cells in healthy people across ages. Study-wide results and limits: Per million T cells, TCR beta diversity dropped about linearly as age rose.

About this clonotype: Its matching antigen is unknown.

Through a sample-barcoded 5' primer and a J-beta primer mix, a second PCR was run for about 6 to 11 cycles. Template switching added a 12-random-nucleotide identifier to every cDNA molecule. TCRdb recomputed calls from the 5' RACE reads with MiXCR, one row per CDR3 protein. The data contain fewer than 900,000 distinct CDR3 sequences, roughly 41% of them singletons. V was trimmed by 4 bases and J by 11 bases, leaving 26 bases between them. Per the germline V gene, CDR1 is MNHEY and CDR2 is SVGAGI. The CDR3 has 16 amino acids. V gene TRBV6-5 combines with J gene TRBJ2-5; TRBD2 might be the D (5 bases). Sequenced: blood. The sequence derives from a woman in her sixties or seventies in good health. The CDR3 spells CASSCSPLERSGEQYF. CDR3 DNA sequence: TGTGCCAGCAGTTGCTCCCCACTAGAAAGGTCAGGTGAGCAGTACTTC.